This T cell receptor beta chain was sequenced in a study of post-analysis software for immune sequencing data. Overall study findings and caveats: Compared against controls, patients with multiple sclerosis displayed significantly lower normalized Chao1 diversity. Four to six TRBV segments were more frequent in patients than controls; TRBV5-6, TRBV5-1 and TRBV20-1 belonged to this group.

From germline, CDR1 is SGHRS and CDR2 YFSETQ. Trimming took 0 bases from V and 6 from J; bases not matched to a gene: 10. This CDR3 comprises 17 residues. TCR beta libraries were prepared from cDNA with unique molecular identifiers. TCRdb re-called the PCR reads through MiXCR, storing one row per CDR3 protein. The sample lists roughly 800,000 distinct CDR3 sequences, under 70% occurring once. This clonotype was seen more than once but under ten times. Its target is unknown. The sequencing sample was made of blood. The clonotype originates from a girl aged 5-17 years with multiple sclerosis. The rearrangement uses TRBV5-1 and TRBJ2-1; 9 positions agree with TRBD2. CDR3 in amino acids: CASSLVLAGGPLNEQFF. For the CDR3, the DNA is TGCGCCAGCAGCTTGGTTCTTGCGGGGGGGCCTCTCAATGAGCAGTTCTTC. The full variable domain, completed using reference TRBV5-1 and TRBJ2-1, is KAGVTQTPRYLIKTRGQQVTLSCSPISGHRSVSWYQQTPGQGLQFLFEYFSETQRNKGNFPGRFSGRQFSNSRSEMNVSTLELGDSALYLCASSLVLAGGPLNEQFFGPGTRLTVL.